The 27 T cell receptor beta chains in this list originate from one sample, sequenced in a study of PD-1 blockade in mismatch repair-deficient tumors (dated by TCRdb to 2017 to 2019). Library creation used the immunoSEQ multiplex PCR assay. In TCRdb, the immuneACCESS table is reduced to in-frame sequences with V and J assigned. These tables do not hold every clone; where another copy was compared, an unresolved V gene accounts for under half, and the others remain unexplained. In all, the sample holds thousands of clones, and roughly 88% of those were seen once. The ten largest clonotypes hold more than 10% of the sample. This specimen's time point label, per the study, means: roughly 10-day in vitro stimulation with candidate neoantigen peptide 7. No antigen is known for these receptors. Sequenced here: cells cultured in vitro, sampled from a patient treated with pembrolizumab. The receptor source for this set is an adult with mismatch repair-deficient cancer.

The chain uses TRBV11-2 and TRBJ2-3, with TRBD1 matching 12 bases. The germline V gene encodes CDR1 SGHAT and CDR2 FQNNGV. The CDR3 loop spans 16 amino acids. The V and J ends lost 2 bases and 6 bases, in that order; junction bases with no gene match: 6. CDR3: CASSLRGQGAGDTQYF. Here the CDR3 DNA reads TGTGCCAGCAGCTTACGGGGACAGGGGGCCGGGGATACGCAGTATTTT.

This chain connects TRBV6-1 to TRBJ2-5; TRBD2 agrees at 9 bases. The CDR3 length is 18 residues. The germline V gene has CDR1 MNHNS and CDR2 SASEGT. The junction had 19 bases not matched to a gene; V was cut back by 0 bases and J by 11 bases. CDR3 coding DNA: TGTGCCAGCAGTGAAGCCGAGGGTTGGCGGGAGGGCCCGGGGGAGCAGTACTTC. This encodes CASSEAEGWREGPGEQYF.

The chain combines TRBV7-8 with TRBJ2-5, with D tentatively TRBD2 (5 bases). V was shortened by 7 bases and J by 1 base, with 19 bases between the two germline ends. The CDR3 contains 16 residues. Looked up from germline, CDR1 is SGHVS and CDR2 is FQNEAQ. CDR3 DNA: TGTGCCAGCACCCCGAGGGTAAGGCAGCTCCAAGAGACCCAGTACTTC. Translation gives CASTPRVRQLQETQYF.

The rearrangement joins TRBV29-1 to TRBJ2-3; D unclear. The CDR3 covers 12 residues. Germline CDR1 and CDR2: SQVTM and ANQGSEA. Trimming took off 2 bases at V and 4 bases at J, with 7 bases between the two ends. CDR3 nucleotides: TGCAGCGTTGAACTAGAAGCAGATACGCAGTATTTT. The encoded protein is CSVELEADTQYF.

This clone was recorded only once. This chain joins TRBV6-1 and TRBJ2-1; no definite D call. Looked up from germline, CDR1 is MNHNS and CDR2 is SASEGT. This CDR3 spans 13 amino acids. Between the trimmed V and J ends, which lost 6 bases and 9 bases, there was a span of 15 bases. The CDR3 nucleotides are TGTGCCAGCAGCCCGGCCATGACCAGTGAGCAGTTCTTC. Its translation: CASSPAMTSEQFF.

The DNA of the CDR3 is TGTGCCAGCAGCTTGACCTTATACGGGAGGGCGAATGAGCAGTTCTTC. It yields the protein CASSLTLYGRANEQFF. The chain is built from TRBV27 and TRBJ2-1; 8 nucleotides match TRBD2. The V gene end was trimmed by 6 bases and the J gene end by 7 bases; junction bases not matched to a gene: 14. CDR3 length equals 16 residues. Germline V gives CDR1 MNHEY, CDR2 SMNVEV (reference sequence).

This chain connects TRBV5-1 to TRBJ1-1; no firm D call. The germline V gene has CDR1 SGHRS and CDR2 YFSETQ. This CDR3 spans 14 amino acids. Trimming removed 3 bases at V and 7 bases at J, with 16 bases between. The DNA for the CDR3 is TGCGCCAGCAGCTCCGAGGCCCTCAACCGTGAAGCTTTCTTT. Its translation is CASSSEALNREAFF.

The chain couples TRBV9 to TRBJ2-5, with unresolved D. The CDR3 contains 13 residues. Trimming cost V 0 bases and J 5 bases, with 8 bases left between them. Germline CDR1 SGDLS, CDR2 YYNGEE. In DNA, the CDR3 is TGTGCCAGCAGCGTAGAAGGATTCGAGACCCAGTACTTC. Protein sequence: CASSVEGFETQYF. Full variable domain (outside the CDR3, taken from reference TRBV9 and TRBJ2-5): DSGVTQTPKHLITATGQRVTLRCSPRSGDLSVYWYQQSLDQGLQFLIQYYNGEERAKGNILERFSAQQFPDLHSELNLSSLELGDSALYFCASSVEGFETQYFGPGTRLLVL.

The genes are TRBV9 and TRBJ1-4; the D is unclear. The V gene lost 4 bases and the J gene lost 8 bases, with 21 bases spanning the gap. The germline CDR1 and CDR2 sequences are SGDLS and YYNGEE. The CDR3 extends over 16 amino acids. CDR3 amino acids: CASSPTVSGVKEKLFF. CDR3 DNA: TGTGCCAGCAGCCCCACTGTTTCCGGGGTGAAGGAAAAACTGTTTTTT.

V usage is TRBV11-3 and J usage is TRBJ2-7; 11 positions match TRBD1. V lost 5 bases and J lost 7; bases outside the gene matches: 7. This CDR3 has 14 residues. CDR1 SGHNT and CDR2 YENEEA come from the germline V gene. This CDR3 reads CASSPDRGLGEQYF. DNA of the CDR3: TGTGCCAGCAGCCCGGACAGGGGGCTGGGAGAGCAGTACTTC.

CDR3 protein: CASSVQGRGTEAFF. In nucleotides, the CDR3 is TGTGCCAGTAGTGTCCAGGGAAGGGGCACTGAAGCTTTCTTT. The chain combines TRBV19 with TRBJ1-1; D might be TRBD1 (5 bases). V was clipped by 5 bases and J by 4 bases, with 14 bases between them. Looked up from germline, CDR1 is LNHDA and CDR2 is SQIVND (reference sequence). This CDR3 is built from 14 residues.

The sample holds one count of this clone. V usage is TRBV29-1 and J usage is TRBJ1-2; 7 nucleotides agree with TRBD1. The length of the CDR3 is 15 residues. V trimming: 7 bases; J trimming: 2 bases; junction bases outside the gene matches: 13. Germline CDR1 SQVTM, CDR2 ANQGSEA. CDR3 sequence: CSGGTGQGGNYGYTF. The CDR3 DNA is TGCAGCGGTGGTACCGGGCAGGGGGGAAACTATGGCTACACCTTC. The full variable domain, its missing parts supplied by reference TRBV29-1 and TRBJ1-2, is SAVISQKPSRDICQRGTSLTIQCQVDSQVTMMFWYRQQPGQSLTLIATANQGSEATYESGFVIDKFPISRPNLTFSTLTVSNMSPEDSSIYLCSGGTGQGGNYGYTFGSGTRLTVV.

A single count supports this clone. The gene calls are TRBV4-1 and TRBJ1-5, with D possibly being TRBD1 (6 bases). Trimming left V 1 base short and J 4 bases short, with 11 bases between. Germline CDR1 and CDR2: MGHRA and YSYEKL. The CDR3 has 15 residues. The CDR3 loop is CASSQGGGGNQPQHF. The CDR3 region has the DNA TGCGCCAGCAGCCAAGGGGGAGGGGGTAATCAGCCCCAGCATTTT.

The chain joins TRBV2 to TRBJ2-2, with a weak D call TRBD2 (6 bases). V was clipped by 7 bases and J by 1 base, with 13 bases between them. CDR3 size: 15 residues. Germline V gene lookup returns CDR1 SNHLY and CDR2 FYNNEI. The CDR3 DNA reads TGTGCCAGCACCGCAGAGGGACTGAACACCGGGGAGCTGTTTTTT. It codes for CASTAEGLNTGELFF.

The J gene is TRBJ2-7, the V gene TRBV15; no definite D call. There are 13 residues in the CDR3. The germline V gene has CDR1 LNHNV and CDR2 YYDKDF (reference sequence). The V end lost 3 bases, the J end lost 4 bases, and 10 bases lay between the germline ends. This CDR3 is CATSSIVRYEQYF. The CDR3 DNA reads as TGTGCCACCAGCAGTATAGTAAGATACGAGCAGTACTTC.

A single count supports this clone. This CDR3 reads CASSLSAPHSYNEQFF. The CDR3 coding sequence is TGTGCCAGCAGTTTATCGGCCCCTCACTCCTACAATGAGCAGTTCTTC. This chain uses TRBV27 with TRBJ2-1; D uncertain. Germline CDR1 and CDR2: MNHEY and SMNVEV (reference sequence). The CDR3 runs to 16 residues. The ends were cut back, 0 bases at V and 0 bases at J, with 9 bases in the middle.

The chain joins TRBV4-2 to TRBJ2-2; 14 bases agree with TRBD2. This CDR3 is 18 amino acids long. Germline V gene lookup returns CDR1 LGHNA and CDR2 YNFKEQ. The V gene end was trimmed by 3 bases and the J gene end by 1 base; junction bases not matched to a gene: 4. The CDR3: CASSQAGTSGRNTGELFF. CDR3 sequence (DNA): TGTGCCAGCAGCCAGGCCGGGACTAGCGGGAGGAACACCGGGGAGCTGTTTTTT.

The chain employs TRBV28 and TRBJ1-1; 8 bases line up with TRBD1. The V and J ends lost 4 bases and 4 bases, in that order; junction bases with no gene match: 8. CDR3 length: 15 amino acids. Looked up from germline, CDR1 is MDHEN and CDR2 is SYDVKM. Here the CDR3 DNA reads TGTGCCAGCAGTTGGACAGGGAGGAGAGTCACTGAAGCTTTCTTT. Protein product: CASSWTGRRVTEAFF.

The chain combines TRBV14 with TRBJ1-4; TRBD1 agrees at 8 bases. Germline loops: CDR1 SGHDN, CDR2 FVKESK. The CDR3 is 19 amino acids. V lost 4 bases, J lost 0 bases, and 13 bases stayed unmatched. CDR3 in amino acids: CASSLRDRLDPATNEKLFF. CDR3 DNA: TGTGCCAGCAGCCTCAGGGACAGGTTGGACCCTGCAACTAATGAAAAACTGTTTTTT.

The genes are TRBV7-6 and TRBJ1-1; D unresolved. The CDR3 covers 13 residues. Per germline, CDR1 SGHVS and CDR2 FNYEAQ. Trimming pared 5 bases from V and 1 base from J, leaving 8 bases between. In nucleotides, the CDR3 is TGTGCCAGCAGCCTAACAGCGAACACTGAAGCTTTCTTT. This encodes CASSLTANTEAFF.

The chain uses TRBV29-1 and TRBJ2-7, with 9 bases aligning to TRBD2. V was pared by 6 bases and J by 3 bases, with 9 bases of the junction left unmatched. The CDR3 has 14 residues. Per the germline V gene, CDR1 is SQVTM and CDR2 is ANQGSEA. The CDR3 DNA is TGCAGCGTCGTACCGGGACTAGCAAACTACGAGCAGTACTTC. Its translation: CSVVPGLANYEQYF.

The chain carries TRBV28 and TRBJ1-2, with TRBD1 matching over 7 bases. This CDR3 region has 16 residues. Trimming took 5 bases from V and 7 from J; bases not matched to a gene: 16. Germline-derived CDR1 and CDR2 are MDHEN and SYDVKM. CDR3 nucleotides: TGTGCCAGCAGTCGAGCCGGGACAGTAAATGGCCCTGGCTACACCTTC. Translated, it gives CASSRAGTVNGPGYTF.

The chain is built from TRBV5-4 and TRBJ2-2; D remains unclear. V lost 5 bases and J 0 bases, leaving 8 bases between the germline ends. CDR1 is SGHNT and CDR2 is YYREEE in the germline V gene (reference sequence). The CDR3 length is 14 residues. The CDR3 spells CASRSNSNTGELFF. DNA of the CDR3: TGTGCCAGCAGATCAAATTCGAACACCGGGGAGCTGTTTTTT.

The CDR3 sequence: CASSSLAGGANEQFF. The CDR3 bases are TGTGCCAGCAGTTCACTAGCGGGAGGGGCCAATGAGCAGTTCTTC. V is TRBV27 and J is TRBJ2-1, with TRBD2 matching 13 bases. CDR3 length: 15 residues. With V trimmed by 4 bases and J by 6 bases, 3 bases remained unmatched. Germline-derived CDR1 and CDR2 are MNHEY and SMNVEV (reference sequence).

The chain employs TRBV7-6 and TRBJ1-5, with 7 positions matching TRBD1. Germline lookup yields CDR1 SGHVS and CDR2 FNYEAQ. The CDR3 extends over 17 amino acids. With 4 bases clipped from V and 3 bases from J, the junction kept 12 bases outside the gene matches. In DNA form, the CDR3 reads TGTGCCAGCAGCTCCCGACCGGGACAGAACCCCAATCAGCCCCAGCATTTT. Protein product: CASSSRPGQNPNQPQHF.

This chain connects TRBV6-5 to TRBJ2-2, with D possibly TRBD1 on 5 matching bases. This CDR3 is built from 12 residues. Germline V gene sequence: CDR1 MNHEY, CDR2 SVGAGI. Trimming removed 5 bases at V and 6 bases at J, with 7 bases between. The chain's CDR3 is CASSQGSGELFF. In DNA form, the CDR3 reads TGTGCCAGCAGTCAGGGATCCGGGGAGCTGTTTTTT.

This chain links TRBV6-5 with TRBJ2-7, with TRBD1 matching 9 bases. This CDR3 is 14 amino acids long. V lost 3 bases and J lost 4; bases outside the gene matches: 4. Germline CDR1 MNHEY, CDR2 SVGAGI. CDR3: CASSYIGTGYEQYF. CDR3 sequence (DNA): TGTGCCAGCAGTTATATCGGGACAGGGTACGAGCAGTACTTC.